The 19 T cell receptor beta chains below come from one sample, sequenced in a study of blood T cell repertoires in COVID-19. Repertoires were generated with immunoSEQ multiplex PCR, while TCRdb's copy carries only in-frame clones and drops some. The data show about 160,000 clones, more than 80% seen once. What was sequenced was peripheral blood. Every receptor here comes from a human donor in a cohort sampled during active COVID-19.

This rearrangement joins TRBV7-8 to TRBJ1-4; 7 bases line up with TRBD1. CDR1 SGHVS and CDR2 FQNEAQ come from the germline V gene. The CDR3 has 16 amino acids. After removal of 2 bases from V and 3 bases from J, the junction contained 6 bases not matched to a gene. CDR3 sequence (DNA): TGTGCCAGCAGCTTAAAAAGGGGGCTGGCTAATGAAAAACTGTTTTTT. This encodes CASSLKRGLANEKLFF.

The V gene is TRBV5-4, the J gene TRBJ2-3; D may be TRBD2 (6 bases). Between the trimmed V and J ends, which lost 2 bases and 5 bases, there was a span of 12 bases. The CDR3 totals 14 residues. Germline assignment: CDR1 SGHNT and CDR2 YYREEE (reference sequence). The CDR3 nucleotides are TGTGCCAGCAGCTTCTACGGGGGAGGAGATACGCAGTATTTT. It is translated as CASSFYGGGDTQYF.

V is TRBV29-1 and J is TRBJ2-2; D is perhaps TRBD1 or TRBD2 (8 bases each). From germline, CDR1 is SQVTM and CDR2 ANQGSEA. The CDR3 covers 15 residues. Deletions cut 7 bases from V and 2 bases from J, with 17 bases between. CDR3 in DNA: TGCAGCGCGGGGGGGGACAGGCTCAACACCGGGGAGCTGTTTTTT. Protein sequence: CSAGGDRLNTGELFF.

The chain employs TRBV7-2 and TRBJ2-6; D not resolved. Trimming removed 5 bases from V and 1 base from J, with 9 bases in between. CDR1 SGHTA and CDR2 FQGNSA come from the germline V gene. This CDR3 contains 15 residues. CDR3 region: CASSPYQSGANVLTF. The DNA of the CDR3 is TGTGCCAGCAGCCCCTACCAATCTGGGGCCAACGTCCTGACTTTC. Full variable domain (outside the CDR3, taken from reference TRBV7-2 and TRBJ2-6): GAGVSQSPSNKVTEKGKDVELRCDPISGHTALYWYRQSLGQGLEFLIYFQGNSAPDKSGLPSDRFSAERTGGSVSTLTIQRTQQEDSAVYLCASSPYQSGANVLTFGAGSRLTVL.

J is TRBJ2-5 and V is TRBV4-3; 7 bases line up with TRBD1. Germline-derived CDR1 and CDR2 are LGHNA and YSLEER. Trimming cost V 4 bases and J 5 bases; bases outside gene matches: 4. CDR3 size: 13 residues. Here the CDR3 reads CASSPGQVETQYF. For the CDR3, the DNA is TGCGCCAGCAGCCCCGGACAGGTGGAGACCCAGTACTTC.

The chain uses TRBV6-1 and TRBJ1-3; D is undetermined. This CDR3 is 15 amino acids long. V was pared by 3 bases and J by 0 bases, with 9 bases between. Germline V lookup: CDR1 MNHNS, CDR2 SASEGT. The chain's CDR3 is CASSDRRSSGNTIYF. In nucleotides, the CDR3 is TGTGCCAGCAGTGACAGGAGGAGCTCTGGAAACACCATATATTTT.

This chain links TRBV5-1 with TRBJ1-2, with a weak D call TRBD1 (6 bases). V lost 4 bases, J lost 7 bases, and 14 bases lay in between. The germline V gene encodes CDR1 SGHRS and CDR2 YFSETQ. The CDR3 runs to 13 residues. In DNA, the CDR3 is TGCGCCAGCAGCCCAAAGACAGGTGGTGGCTACACCTTC. Translated: CASSPKTGGGYTF.

This clone appeared once. The rearrangement joins TRBV2 to TRBJ2-1, with TRBD1 identical over 8 bases. The CDR3 sequence is 15 residues long. The trim removed 3 bases at V and 9 bases at J, leaving 10 bases unmatched. In germline, CDR1 is SNHLY, CDR2 FYNNEI. The CDR3: CASSERQGARGEQFF. The CDR3 DNA reads as TGTGCCAGCAGTGAGAGGCAGGGGGCGAGGGGTGAGCAGTTCTTC.

This clone was counted many times. The chain links TRBV19 to TRBJ2-7; 7 bases fit TRBD2. Germline assignment: CDR1 LNHDA and CDR2 SQIVND (reference sequence). The CDR3 covers 16 residues. V gave up 0 bases and J gave up 2 bases; unmatched junction bases: 7. Here the CDR3 DNA reads TGTGCCAGTAGTATAGACCCACTCCGGGGGGCCTACGAGCAGTACTTC. Protein: CASSIDPLRGAYEQYF.

The V and J genes are TRBV28 and TRBJ1-2; 11 positions match TRBD1. J lost 1 base, V lost 8 bases, and 15 bases had no gene match. Germline V gives CDR1 MDHEN, CDR2 SYDVKM. The CDR3 has 18 amino acids. Here the CDR3 reads CASLTDRGRRRVNYGYTF. The CDR3 DNA sequence: TGTGCCAGCCTTACGGACAGGGGGCGCCGGAGGGTTAACTATGGCTACACCTTC.

The J gene is TRBJ1-5, the V gene TRBV5-5, with D possibly being TRBD1 (6 bases). Germline CDR1 and CDR2: SGHKS and YYEKEE (reference sequence). The CDR3 contains 16 residues. V was trimmed by 0 bases and J by 3 bases, leaving 13 bases between them. CDR3 sequence: CASSLVPRTDNQPQHF. The CDR3 coding sequence is TGTGCCAGCAGCTTGGTACCCCGGACAGACAATCAGCCCCAGCATTTT.

On this clone itself: Other DNA sequences in the same sample also yield this CDR3. This chain uses TRBV9 with TRBJ2-1; D possibly corresponds to TRBD2 (7 bases). There are 15 residues in the CDR3. Germline lookup yields CDR1 SGDLS and CDR2 YYNGEE. V shed 0 bases and J shed 2 bases, with 9 bases lying between them. The CDR3 coding sequence is TGTGCCAGCAGCGTAGGGGGGGGCACCTACAATGAGCAGTTCTTC. Translating gives CASSVGGGTYNEQFF. The whole variable domain, filled in from reference TRBV9 and TRBJ2-1, reads DSGVTQTPKHLITATGQRVTLRCSPRSGDLSVYWYQQSLDQGLQFLIQYYNGEERAKGNILERFSAQQFPDLHSELNLSSLELGDSALYFCASSVGGGTYNEQFFGPGTRLTVL.

V and J are TRBV13 and TRBJ2-1; possible D gene TRBD2, 6 bases. The germline CDR1 and CDR2 sequences are PRHDT and FYEKMQ (reference sequence). V was clipped by 4 bases and J by 8 bases, with 9 bases between them. CDR3 length: 12 amino acids. The CDR3 DNA is TGTGCCAGCAGCTCGGAGGGCCATGAGCAGTTCTTC. Translated, it gives CASSSEGHEQFF.

The chain is built from TRBV15 and TRBJ2-1; D might be TRBD2 (6 bases). The CDR3 covers 14 residues. Trimming pared 1 base from V and 11 bases from J, leaving 15 bases between. Germline V lookup: CDR1 LNHNV, CDR2 YYDKDF (reference sequence). The CDR3 DNA reads as TGTGCCACCAGCAGAGGGGCAGAACTAGCAAAGCAGTTCTTC. This gives the protein CATSRGAELAKQFF.

Comments on this clone: The junction shows a germline mismatch at one end, possibly a read error. Other DNA sequences of this sample code for an identical CDR3. The chain combines TRBV15 with TRBJ1-2; 7 bases agree with TRBD1. Germline loops: CDR1 LNHNV, CDR2 YYDKDF (reference sequence). This CDR3 region has 15 residues. CDR3 region: CATSREGTAFYGYTF. The CDR3 nucleotides read TGCGCCACCAGCAGAGAGGGGACAGCTTTCTATGGCTACACCTTC.

The V call is TRBV4-3, the J call TRBJ1-2, with D uncertain. V gave up 0 bases and J gave up 6 bases, with 17 bases separating them. The CDR3 runs to 16 residues. Per the germline V gene, CDR1 is LGHNA and CDR2 is YSLEER. CDR3 DNA sequence: TGCGCCAGCAGCCAAGATAGGACTTACCGGGCCGATGGCTACACCTTC. It encodes CASSQDRTYRADGYTF.

This chain joins TRBV25-1 and TRBJ2-2, with D perhaps TRBD1 (5 bases). Germline V gene sequence: CDR1 MGHDK, CDR2 SYGVNS. The ends were cut back, 1 base at V and 5 bases at J, with 8 bases in the middle. The CDR3 covers 14 residues. The CDR3 DNA is TGTGCCAGCAGTGAATTGGGGCTTACCGGGGAGCTGTTTTTT. It translates to CASSELGLTGELFF.

The genes are TRBV3-1 (or the pseudogene TRBV3-2) and TRBJ1-2; possible D gene TRBD1, 5 bases. V was shortened by 6 bases and J by 10 bases, with 12 bases between the two germline ends. CDR3 size: 11 residues. CDR1 LGHDT and CDR2 YNNKEL come from the germline V gene (reference sequence). This chain's CDR3 is CASRQQADYTF. CDR3 nucleotides: TGTGCCAGCAGACAACAGGCAGACTACACCTTC.

Note on this clone: At one end, the junction sequence differs from germline, possibly due to a read error. This chain connects TRBV18 to TRBJ1-1; 9 nucleotides match TRBD1. Germline values: CDR1 KGHSH, CDR2 LQKENI. This CDR3 is 18 amino acids long. In DNA, the CDR3 is TGTGCCAGCTCATCCAGGGGGTCCGGGACAGGGCCGAACGCTGAAGCTTTCTTT. As protein: CASSSRGSGTGPNAEAFF.